This T cell receptor beta chain comes out of a study of control samples from healthy donors and cancer patients. The assay was immunoSEQ multiplex PCR, and TCRdb's table has in-frame clones only and misses some. The sample shows some 82,000 clones, more than 70% of them seen only once. V trimming: 2 bases; J trimming: 4 bases; junction bases outside the gene matches: 9. CDR1 GTSNPN and CDR2 SVGIG come from the germline V gene (reference sequence). The CDR3 is 15 residues long. Source material: blood. The genes are TRBV30 and TRBJ1-2, with 8 bases fitting TRBD1. This receptor was obtained from a man aged 50-60 years in good health. This CDR3 is CAWSPRTGTLYGYTF. The CDR3 DNA sequence: TGTGCCTGGAGTCCACGGACAGGGACCCTCTATGGCTACACCTTC.